The clone carrying this T cell receptor beta chain was picked up a small number of times. Its antigen is unknown. CDR3 length: 15 residues. Trimming pared 1 base from V and 10 bases from J, leaving 15 bases between. Germline assignment: CDR1 SGHNT and CDR2 YYREEE (reference sequence). The assay was run at deep level. Profiling relied on immunoSEQ multiplex PCR, and the TCRdb table lists in-frame clones only, not all of them. This sample has around 2,000,000 clones, with about 94% found just once. This sample stems from a study of shared clonotypes between healthy human individuals. Study-wide results and limits: Sampling covered nothing but blood. Tissue TCR repertoires likely differ from those found in blood. Against clonotypes common to all four donors, non-shared ones had lower generation probabilities.

Terminally differentiated effector memory CD45RA+ cells were excluded from the naive CD8 cells, which were CD45RO-negative and positively selected for CCR7. The sample consisted of naive CD8+ T cells sorted from blood. The receptor was isolated from a man aged 18 to 29 in good health. The chain is built from TRBV5-4 and TRBJ1-6, with D uncertain. DNA for the CDR3: TGTGCCAGCAGCTTGACCGCGGAAATCGGCTCACCCCTCCACTTT. Amino acids: CASSLTAEIGSPLHF.